Below, 30 T cell receptor beta chains from the same sample are listed, as sequenced in a study of cytomegalovirus exposure and HLA in healthy donors. The PCR employed 60 Vbeta primers together with 13 Jbeta primers. Profiled with immunoSEQ multiplex PCR; TCRdb holds only in-frame clones, not every one. The table includes around 130,000 clones, about 77% detected once. The sequenced sample was PBMCs. These receptors all come from a man aged 45 to 65 in good health and CMV-seronegative.

The chain has TRBV6-1 and TRBJ1-2; TRBD1 is a possible D gene (6 bases). Germline values: CDR1 MNHNS, CDR2 SASEGT. CDR3 size: 13 residues. V was clipped by 4 bases and J by 8 bases, with 14 bases between them. The CDR3 DNA is TGTGCCAGCAGTGGGTTGGGGGCGCGGGGCTACACCTTC. Translating it yields CASSGLGARGYTF.

The genes are TRBV6-5 and TRBJ2-7, with TRBD1 as a possible D gene (6 bases). The CDR3 loop spans 14 amino acids. Deletions cut 0 bases from V and 2 bases from J, with 8 bases between. Germline V gene data show CDR1 as MNHEY and CDR2 as SVGAGI. In DNA form, the CDR3 reads TGTGCCAGCAGTTACTCGGACAGTCCCTACGAGCAGTACTTC. Encoded protein: CASSYSDSPYEQYF.

This clone appeared a few times. This rearrangement joins TRBV11-2 to TRBJ2-7; 9 bases fit TRBD1. Germline loops: CDR1 SGHAT, CDR2 FQNNGV. The ends lost 4 bases at V and 5 bases at J; junction bases unmatched: 9. The CDR3 covers 15 residues. The CDR3 loop is CASSSLRDRVNEQYF. Here the CDR3 DNA reads TGTGCCAGCAGCTCGCTCCGGGACAGGGTAAACGAGCAGTACTTC.

The CDR3 sequence: CASSLGRSSYNEQFF. As DNA, the CDR3 is TGTGCCAGCAGCTTAGGCAGATCCTCCTACAATGAGCAGTTCTTC. This chain joins TRBV11-3 and TRBJ2-1; D is unresolved. V lost 1 base to trimming and J lost 0 bases, with 7 bases between them. The CDR3 sequence is 15 residues long. The V gene's germline CDR1 is SGHNT and CDR2 YENEEA.

The rearrangement uses TRBV28 and TRBJ2-1; no clear D. The CDR3 sequence is 15 residues long. V dropped 2 bases and J dropped 0 bases, with 8 bases sitting between them. Germline CDR1 and CDR2: MDHEN and SYDVKM. CDR3 nucleotides: TGTGCCAGCAGTTTAGACTTGAGCTCCTACAATGAGCAGTTCTTC. This sequence encodes CASSLDLSSYNEQFF.

CDR3 DNA sequence: TGTGCCAGCAGCGTTAGGGGGACAACCCAAGAGACCCAGTACTTC. Protein sequence: CASSVRGTTQETQYF. V gene TRBV11-2 combines with J gene TRBJ2-5; D might be TRBD1 (6 bases). This CDR3 is 15 amino acids long. V was shortened by 5 bases and J by 1 base, with 14 bases between the two germline ends. Per germline, CDR1 SGHAT and CDR2 FQNNGV. The full variable domain, with the rest looked up from reference TRBV11-2 and TRBJ2-5, is EAGVAQSPRYKIIEKRQSVAFWCNPISGHATLYWYQQILGQGPKLLIQFQNNGVVDDSQLPKDRFSAERLKGVDSTLKIQPAKLEDSAVYLCASSVRGTTQETQYFGPGTRLLVL.

The chain has TRBV30 and TRBJ2-7, with TRBD2 identical over 7 bases. The CDR3 is 13 amino acids. Germline V gives CDR1 GTSNPN, CDR2 SVGIG (reference sequence). Trimming took 4 bases from V and 6 from J; bases not matched to a gene: 9. DNA for the CDR3: TGTGCCTGGACCCCAAGACTAGCTGGCGAGCAGTACTTC. Residues: CAWTPRLAGEQYF.

This clone has a handful of counts. The rearrangement joins TRBV19 to TRBJ2-6, with TRBD2 as a possible D gene (7 bases). Germline V CDR1 and CDR2: LNHDA, SQIVND (reference sequence). The CDR3 extends over 19 amino acids. V was shortened by 7 bases and J by 2 bases, with 24 bases between the two germline ends. CDR3 sequence (DNA): TGTGCCAGTAACGACCCGTCGGGGGGCGTTAAGCCTGGGGCCAACGTCCTGACTTTC. Translated: CASNDPSGGVKPGANVLTF.

This clone was found a few times. V gene TRBV19 combines with J gene TRBJ1-5; 8 nucleotides agree with TRBD1. This CDR3 has 15 residues. Germline V gives CDR1 LNHDA, CDR2 SQIVND (reference sequence). Trimming took 5 bases from V and 9 from J; bases not matched to a gene: 12. This CDR3 is CASSSAGTGSGPQHF. Here the CDR3 DNA reads TGTGCCAGTAGTTCAGCCGGGACAGGTTCGGGGCCCCAGCATTTT.

Here the CDR3 DNA reads TGTGCCAGCAGTTTCGGACTAGCGGCCATCAGGGAGCAGTACTTC. It specifies CASSFGLAAIREQYF. The V gene is TRBV2, the J gene TRBJ2-7, with TRBD2 matching over 10 bases. The V gene's germline CDR1 is SNHLY and CDR2 FYNNEI. The CDR3 extends over 15 amino acids. Trimming removed 5 bases from V and 7 bases from J; junction bases left unmatched: 11.

This clone has just one count. The gene calls are TRBV9 and TRBJ2-1, with D maybe TRBD2 (6 bases). CDR3 length: 16 residues. The V gene lost 0 bases and the J gene lost 7 bases, with 17 bases spanning the gap. CDR1 and CDR2 from the germline V gene are SGDLS and YYNGEE. Written as DNA, the CDR3 is TGTGCCAGCAGCGTAGAGGTCGGGAGCGGTAAAAATGAGCAGTTCTTC. The encoded protein is CASSVEVGSGKNEQFF.

Only one count was recorded for this clone. V gene TRBV27 combines with J gene TRBJ2-7; the D gene is possibly TRBD2 (5 bases). This CDR3 has 15 residues. The germline gives CDR1 MNHEY, CDR2 SMNVEV (reference sequence). Trimming took off 6 bases at V and 7 bases at J, with 22 bases between the two ends. In DNA form, the CDR3 reads TGTGCCAGCAGCCCCTCTCAGGTGAGGGCAAGGGAGCAGTACTTC. It codes for CASSPSQVRAREQYF.

The chain uses TRBV19 and TRBJ2-7; D is perhaps TRBD1 (6 bases). CDR3 length: 14 amino acids. The V gene's germline CDR1 is LNHDA and CDR2 SQIVND (reference sequence). V was pared by 6 bases and J by 5 bases, with 17 bases between. In nucleotides, the CDR3 is TGTGCCAGTAGACCCCAGGGGAATCGAGACGAGCAGTACTTC. This sequence encodes CASRPQGNRDEQYF.

The table lists this clone with a count of one. V usage is TRBV27 and J usage is TRBJ2-7; 8 nucleotides line up with TRBD2. V dropped 5 bases and J dropped 4; count of bases not matched to a gene: 10. CDR3 length equals 15 residues. The germline gives CDR1 MNHEY, CDR2 SMNVEV (reference sequence). CDR3 sequence reads: CASSRSGARLYEQYF. CDR3 nucleotides: TGTGCCAGCAGTCGTAGCGGGGCGAGACTTTACGAGCAGTACTTC.

The chain has TRBV7-6 and TRBJ1-2; 7 bases are a match to TRBD1. Germline V gene data show CDR1 as SGHVS and CDR2 as FNYEAQ. This CDR3 has 14 amino acids. V lost 2 bases to trimming and J lost 4 bases; unmatched junction nucleotides: 4. The CDR3 sequence: CASSLLGQSYGYTF. The CDR3, as DNA: TGTGCCAGCAGCTTACTGGGACAGTCCTATGGCTACACCTTC.

The rearrangement joins TRBV13 to TRBJ2-3, with 8 bases that match TRBD2. The J segment lost 1 base and the V segment lost 1 base, leaving 4 bases of the junction unmatched. The CDR3 has 16 residues. Germline V gives CDR1 PRHDT, CDR2 FYEKMQ (reference sequence). CDR3 residues: CASSLAGGPRTDTQYF. The CDR3 bases are TGTGCCAGCAGCTTAGCGGGAGGGCCTCGCACAGATACGCAGTATTTT.

Here the CDR3 DNA reads TGCGCCAGCAGCTCCGCCGGGACAGGAGGCGGTGGCTACACCTTC. Translating gives CASSSAGTGGGGYTF. The chain has TRBV5-1 and TRBJ1-2; 8 nucleotides align to TRBD1. The ends lost 3 bases at V and 7 bases at J; junction bases unmatched: 11. CDR1 SGHRS and CDR2 YFSETQ come from the germline V gene. The CDR3 is 15 residues long. Drawing the rest from reference TRBV5-1 and TRBJ1-2, the complete variable domain is KAGVTQTPRYLIKTRGQQVTLSCSPISGHRSVSWYQQTPGQGLQFLFEYFSETQRNKGNFPGRFSGRQFSNSRSEMNVSTLELGDSALYLCASSSAGTGGGGYTFGSGTRLTVV.

This clone has more than one count but fewer than ten. The chain carries TRBV25-1 and TRBJ2-1, with 8 bases lining up with TRBD2. The V and J ends lost 4 bases and 5 bases, in that order; junction bases with no gene match: 10. The CDR3 sequence is 16 residues long. Germline assignment: CDR1 MGHDK and CDR2 SYGVNS. The CDR3: CASSGVAGIVDNEQFF. CDR3 DNA: TGTGCCAGCAGTGGGGTAGCGGGAATCGTCGACAATGAGCAGTTCTTC.

The table lists this clone with a count of one. The rearrangement joins TRBV20-1 to TRBJ1-1; D unclear. The V and J ends lost 2 bases and 6 bases respectively, with 7 bases between them. This CDR3 is built from 11 residues. The germline V gene has CDR1 DFQATT and CDR2 SNEGSKA (reference sequence). The CDR3 DNA follows: TGCAGTGCTAGATTTACAGCTGAAGCTTTCTTT. Its translation: CSARFTAEAFF.

The V gene is TRBV11-2, the J gene TRBJ2-3, with 8 positions matching TRBD2. The CDR3 is 16 residues long. The germline gives CDR1 SGHAT, CDR2 FQNNGV. With 2 bases clipped from V and 3 bases from J, the junction kept 7 bases outside the gene matches. This CDR3 is CASSLIAAGGTDTQYF. CDR3 DNA: TGTGCCAGCAGCTTAATTGCGGCGGGAGGTACAGATACGCAGTATTTT.

The genes are TRBV30 and TRBJ1-1, with 11 bases identical to TRBD1. The V gene end was trimmed by 2 bases and the J gene end by 0 bases; junction bases not matched to a gene: 8. CDR3 length: 17 amino acids. CDR1 and CDR2 (germline): GTSNPN, SVGIG (reference sequence). The DNA for the CDR3 is TGTGCCTGGAGTCCCCGGACAGGGGGCCTCATGAACACTGAAGCTTTCTTT. Translating gives CAWSPRTGGLMNTEAFF.

V usage is TRBV6-6 and J usage is TRBJ1-5; 8 bases align to TRBD1. This CDR3 spans 14 amino acids. J lost 5 bases, V lost 8 bases, and 8 bases had no gene match. Per germline, CDR1 MNHNY and CDR2 SVGAGI (reference sequence). CDR3 sequence: CASVRQGNDQPQHF. For the CDR3, the DNA is TGTGCCAGCGTTCGACAGGGGAATGATCAGCCCCAGCATTTT.

The CDR3 protein is CASSPVTSGRSYNEQFF. The CDR3, as DNA: TGTGCCAGCTCACCTGTAACTAGCGGGAGATCCTACAATGAGCAGTTCTTC. The chain recombines TRBV18 with TRBJ2-1, with TRBD2 matching over 11 bases. With 3 bases clipped from V and 1 base from J, the junction kept 5 bases outside the gene matches. The CDR3 is made up of 17 amino acids. Germline V gene sequence: CDR1 KGHSH, CDR2 LQKENI.

This clone showed up just a few times. The CDR3 nucleotides read TGTGCCAGCAGTTCGACAGGGGTCCCTAATGAAAAACTGTTTTTT. The encoded protein is CASSSTGVPNEKLFF. The chain joins TRBV6-6 to TRBJ1-4; 8 bases align to TRBD1. V lost 4 bases to trimming and J lost 3 bases; unmatched junction nucleotides: 4. This CDR3 contains 15 residues. Germline CDR1 reads MNHNY; CDR2 reads SVGAGI (reference sequence).

The chain couples TRBV4-2 to TRBJ2-3; 10 bases are a match to TRBD1. The CDR3 totals 16 residues. After removal of 4 bases from V and 2 bases from J, the junction contained 6 bases not matched to a gene. Germline CDR1 reads LGHNA; CDR2 reads YNFKEQ. This chain's CDR3 is CASSPSDRGDTDTQYF. In DNA, the CDR3 is TGTGCCAGCAGCCCGTCGGACAGGGGGGACACAGATACGCAGTATTTT.

The CDR3 sequence: CASSLVSSFLRAELNYGYTF. The CDR3 nucleotides read TGCGCCAGCAGCTTGGTGAGTTCGTTTTTGAGGGCAGAACTGAACTATGGCTACACCTTC. This chain joins TRBV5-1 and TRBJ1-2; D is uncertain. From germline, CDR1 is SGHRS and CDR2 YFSETQ. CDR3 length: 20 residues. Trimming cost V 0 bases and J 2 bases, with 26 bases left between them.

This chain links TRBV28 with TRBJ1-1; 8 bases line up with TRBD1. From germline, CDR1 is MDHEN and CDR2 SYDVKM. Trimming removed 6 bases from V and 0 bases from J; junction bases left unmatched: 15. The CDR3 totals 18 residues. The CDR3 DNA reads TGTGCCAGCAGGCACTACAGGGGGGAGGCCGGGGTGAACACTGAAGCTTTCTTT. This encodes CASRHYRGEAGVNTEAFF. The full variable domain, completed using reference TRBV28 and TRBJ1-1, is DVKVTQSSRYLVKRTGEKVFLECVQDMDHENMFWYRQDPGLGLRLIYFSYDVKMKEKGDIPEGYSVSREKKERFSLILESASTNQTSMYLCASRHYRGEAGVNTEAFFGQGTRLTVV.

J is TRBJ1-5 and V is TRBV6-5; perhaps TRBD1 as D (5 bases). V was pared by 3 bases and J by 4 bases, with 13 bases between. The CDR3 is 15 residues long. Germline V gene sequence: CDR1 MNHEY, CDR2 SVGAGI. Here the CDR3 reads CASSYSWDFNQPQHF. CDR3 DNA sequence: TGTGCCAGCAGTTATTCTTGGGACTTTAATCAGCCCCAGCATTTT.

The genes are TRBV19 and TRBJ1-5, with TRBD1 matching over 8 bases. CDR3 length equals 15 residues. Germline CDR1 and CDR2: LNHDA and SQIVND (reference sequence). The V and J ends lost 4 bases and 8 bases, in that order; junction bases with no gene match: 10. Written as DNA, the CDR3 is TGTGCCAGTAGTACCGGACAGGGAATCTGGGAGCCCCAGCATTTT. Translating it yields CASSTGQGIWEPQHF.

Many counts were recorded for this clone. The chain uses TRBV6-1 and TRBJ2-3; 7 nucleotides match TRBD1. The V segment lost 4 bases and the J segment 2 bases; nucleotides outside the gene matches: 3. Germline V CDR1 and CDR2: MNHNS, SASEGT. The CDR3 sequence is 14 residues long. As DNA, the CDR3 is TGTGCCAGCAGTGTTGGGACAGACACAGATACGCAGTATTTT. It specifies CASSVGTDTDTQYF.